The 8 T cell receptor beta chains presented below share a single source sample, sequenced in a study of T cell changes during pregnancy in multiple sclerosis. The protocol was immunoSEQ multiplex PCR, while the TCRdb copy is restricted to in-frame clones and leaves out a portion. The sample has about 60,000 clones, about nine tenths seen once. Sequencing used CD4+ T cells from peripheral blood mononuclear cells, obtained in the first trimester of pregnancy. The source of these receptors is a female donor with multiple sclerosis, enrolled in a pregnancy study.

The V gene is TRBV25-1, the J gene TRBJ1-6, with D possibly being TRBD1 (5 bases). The CDR3 is 18 amino acids. CDR1 is MGHDK, CDR2 SYGVNS, per germline. Trimming shortened V by 9 bases and J by 0 bases, and 21 bases separated the two germline ends. The CDR3 DNA reads TGTGCCAGTCGACAGAGCCTGGCCTCAAGCTCCTATAATTCACCCCTCCACTTT. It codes for CASRQSLASSSYNSPLHF.

This chain connects TRBV2 to TRBJ1-2; D remains unclear. V gave up 6 bases and J gave up 6 bases, with 20 bases separating them. Germline CDR1 SNHLY, CDR2 FYNNEI. The CDR3 runs 15 residues. The CDR3 loop is CASRRQTGARNGYTF. For the CDR3, the DNA is TGTGCCAGCAGAAGACAAACCGGTGCGAGAAATGGCTACACCTTC.

This clone came up once. The chain carries TRBV18 and TRBJ1-1, with 11 bases matching TRBD1. The length of the CDR3 is 14 residues. V lost 3 bases and J lost 4; bases outside the gene matches: 1. CDR1 is KGHSH, CDR2 LQKENI, per germline. CDR3 amino acids: CASSPGTGGTEAFF. In nucleotides, the CDR3 is TGTGCCAGCTCACCCGGGACAGGGGGCACTGAAGCTTTCTTT.

This rearrangement joins TRBV7-9 to TRBJ1-1, with D possibly being TRBD1 (5 bases). V was trimmed by 5 bases and J by 4 bases, leaving 11 bases between them. Per germline, CDR1 SEHNR and CDR2 FQNEAQ (reference sequence). The CDR3 totals 13 residues. CDR3 residues: CASSPQGGTEAFF. DNA of the CDR3: TGTGCCAGCAGCCCTCAGGGAGGCACTGAAGCTTTCTTT.

The chain couples TRBV6-5 to TRBJ1-1; perhaps TRBD1 as D (6 bases). CDR1 is MNHEY, CDR2 SVGAGI, per germline. The CDR3 is made up of 14 amino acids. Trimming removed 4 bases from V and 0 bases from J, with 9 bases in between. CDR3 amino acids: CASSLDSMNTEAFF. In DNA, the CDR3 is TGTGCCAGCAGTTTGGACAGTATGAACACTGAAGCTTTCTTT.

The chain joins TRBV19 to TRBJ1-1; D not resolved. CDR1 is LNHDA, CDR2 SQIVND, per germline (reference sequence). This CDR3 comprises 15 residues. Deletions cut 1 base from V and 5 bases from J, with 14 bases between. The CDR3, as DNA: TGTGCCAGTAGTATAGGCGGCGGACTCTTTACTGAAGCTTTCTTT. This gives the protein CASSIGGGLFTEAFF.

The rearrangement uses TRBV7-2 and TRBJ1-5, with D possibly being TRBD1 (5 bases). CDR1 is SGHTA, CDR2 FQGNSA, per germline. This CDR3 region has 15 residues. The V gene lost 1 base and the J gene lost 7 bases, with 14 bases spanning the gap. The CDR3 protein is CASSLVLQGKQPQHF. The CDR3, as DNA: TGTGCCAGCAGCTTAGTTCTCCAGGGTAAACAGCCCCAGCATTTT.

The chain couples TRBV11-2 to TRBJ1-4; the D is unclear. The germline gives CDR1 SGHAT, CDR2 FQNNGV. The CDR3 sequence is 12 residues long. Trimming left V 7 bases short and J 5 bases short, with 8 bases between. The CDR3 region is CASKPPNEKLFF. The CDR3 bases are TGTGCCAGCAAGCCACCCAATGAAAAACTGTTTTTT.